These 22 T cell receptor beta chains originate from one sample sequenced in a study of cytomegalovirus exposure and HLA in healthy donors (TCRdb year 2017). Library construction relied on the immunoSEQ multiplex PCR assay. TCRdb provides this immuneACCESS table in a form limited to in-frame rearrangements. Some clones are lacking; in checked studies, under half of them reflect an unresolved V gene, and why the rest are absent is not known. This sample holds over 200,000 clones; around 78% were observed only once. The ten largest clones add up to roughly 6% of the sample. The sample consisted of PBMCs. Receptors were obtained from a woman between 18 and 29 years old in good health and CMV-seronegative.

This chain joins TRBV5-6 and TRBJ1-4; D is unresolved. V was shortened by 0 bases and J by 11 bases, with 11 bases between the two germline ends. The CDR3 has 13 amino acids. Germline lookup yields CDR1 SGHDT and CDR2 YYEEEE. CDR3 DNA sequence: TGTGCCAGCAGCTTGGCAGCGACGGAGAAACTGTTTTTT. It yields the protein CASSLAATEKLFF.

The chain combines TRBV13 with TRBJ1-2, with 7 bases lining up with TRBD1. After removal of 5 bases from V and 4 bases from J, the junction contained 7 bases not matched to a gene. Per the germline V gene, CDR1 is PRHDT and CDR2 is FYEKMQ (reference sequence). CDR3 length: 14 amino acids. The CDR3 DNA reads as TGTGCCAGCAGCCGAGGACAGGACCCCTATGGCTACACCTTC. This gives the protein CASSRGQDPYGYTF.

The chain recombines TRBV30 with TRBJ2-5, with D tentatively TRBD1 (5 bases). CDR1 and CDR2 (germline): GTSNPN, SVGIG (reference sequence). The CDR3 loop spans 13 amino acids. V gave up 1 base and J gave up 3 bases, with 9 bases separating them. DNA of the CDR3: TGTGCCTGGAGTGCGGAGACAGAAGAGACCCAGTACTTC. This translates into CAWSAETEETQYF. Together with reference TRBV30 and TRBJ2-5, the CDR3 gives the full variable domain: SQTIHQWPATLVQPVGSPLSLECTVEGTSNPNLYWYRQAAGRGLQLLFYSVGIGQISSEVPQNLSASRPQDRQFILSSKKLLLSDSGFYLCAWSAETEETQYFGPGTRLLVL.

CDR3 sequence (DNA): TGTGCCAGTAGGGGGCTGGGTTCCAATCAGCCCCAGCATTTT. This codes for CASRGLGSNQPQHF. The rearrangement links TRBV19 to TRBJ1-5; maybe TRBD1 (5 bases). Germline values: CDR1 LNHDA, CDR2 SQIVND (reference sequence). V lost 6 bases to trimming and J lost 3 bases, with 12 bases between them. The CDR3 has 14 residues.

This clone was seen only once. V gene TRBV5-1 combines with J gene TRBJ2-3, with 8 bases identical to TRBD2. The CDR3 is 16 amino acids. Germline lookup yields CDR1 SGHRS and CDR2 YFSETQ. V was clipped by 1 base and J by 6 bases; unmatched bases: 10. CDR3 DNA: TGCGCCAGCAGCTTGAACCCCAGCGGGAGCGGCGATACGCAGTATTTT. Translation gives CASSLNPSGSGDTQYF.

The rearrangement links TRBV11-2 to TRBJ2-5; a weak D match, TRBD2 (6 bases). The length of the CDR3 is 15 residues. V lost 1 base and J lost 11, with 20 bases in between. The germline CDR1 and CDR2 sequences are SGHAT and FQNNGV. In DNA, the CDR3 is TGTGCCAGCAGCTTAGGGTTGGGGAGGCGGACTCTGCAGTACTTC. As protein: CASSLGLGRRTLQYF.

The rearrangement joins TRBV7-8 to TRBJ2-3, with TRBD1 matching over 11 bases. CDR1 and CDR2 from the germline V gene are SGHVS and FQNEAQ. This CDR3 region has 17 residues. Trimming cost V 5 bases and J 5 bases; bases outside gene matches: 12. The CDR3: CASSPGQGAFERDTQYF. CDR3 bases: TGTGCCAGCAGCCCCGGACAGGGGGCATTCGAGAGAGATACGCAGTATTTT.

The chain employs TRBV19 and TRBJ1-1; 12 bases are shared with TRBD1. J lost 0 bases, V lost 5 bases, and 7 bases had no gene match. This CDR3 spans 17 amino acids. Germline-derived CDR1 and CDR2 are LNHDA and SQIVND (reference sequence). The CDR3 coding sequence is TGTGCCAGTAGTCTACGGGACAGGGGGCGCATGAACACTGAAGCTTTCTTT. This encodes CASSLRDRGRMNTEAFF.

The chain uses TRBV10-3 and TRBJ2-7; D uncertain. There are 14 residues in the CDR3. In germline, CDR1 is ENHRY, CDR2 SYGVKD. V lost 1 base and J lost 2, with 9 bases in between. This CDR3 is CAISELISTYEQYF. The CDR3 DNA reads TGTGCCATCAGTGAGTTGATTAGTACCTACGAGCAGTACTTC.

The genes are TRBV5-6 and TRBJ1-1; perhaps TRBD1 as D (5 bases). Germline CDR1 SGHDT, CDR2 YYEEEE. The CDR3 runs 15 residues. Between the trimmed V and J ends, which lost 2 bases and 0 bases, there was a span of 11 bases. CDR3 amino acids: CASSFAGTVNTEAFF. The DNA for the CDR3 is TGTGCCAGCAGCTTCGCCGGGACGGTGAACACTGAAGCTTTCTTT.

Written as DNA, the CDR3 is TGTGCCAGCAGCCAAGACAATAATTCACCCCTCCACTTT. Amino acid sequence: CASSQDNNSPLHF. This chain links TRBV4-2 with TRBJ1-6, with D unclear. This CDR3 spans 13 amino acids. Deletions cut 0 bases from V and 5 bases from J, with 2 bases between. Germline V CDR1 and CDR2: LGHNA, YNFKEQ.

The genes are TRBV5-6 and TRBJ2-7; 9 bases are shared with TRBD1. Germline lookup yields CDR1 SGHDT and CDR2 YYEEEE. J lost 6 bases, V lost 2 bases, and 3 bases had no gene match. There are 13 residues in the CDR3. The DNA of the CDR3 is TGTGCCAGCAGCTTTGGGACAGGGCCCGAGCAGTACTTC. Residues: CASSFGTGPEQYF.

The genes are TRBV5-1 and TRBJ2-3; a weak D match, TRBD2 (6 bases). This CDR3 is 15 amino acids long. Germline loops: CDR1 SGHRS, CDR2 YFSETQ. Between the trimmed V and J ends, which lost 3 bases and 4 bases, there was a span of 15 bases. The chain's CDR3 is CASSSRGFTADTQYF. The CDR3 DNA sequence: TGCGCCAGCAGCTCCCGGGGGTTTACGGCAGATACGCAGTATTTT. Complete variable domain (other parts from reference TRBV5-1 and TRBJ2-3): KAGVTQTPRYLIKTRGQQVTLSCSPISGHRSVSWYQQTPGQGLQFLFEYFSETQRNKGNFPGRFSGRQFSNSRSEMNVSTLELGDSALYLCASSSRGFTADTQYFGPGTRLTVL.

This chain joins TRBV11-2 and TRBJ2-7; TRBD2 agrees at 8 bases. The germline CDR1 and CDR2 sequences are SGHAT and FQNNGV. V lost 2 bases to trimming and J lost 2 bases; unmatched junction nucleotides: 5. The CDR3 totals 15 residues. The DNA for the CDR3 is TGTGCCAGCAGCTTAACCAGCGGGAGTCCCTACGAGCAGTACTTC. The encoded protein is CASSLTSGSPYEQYF.

Comments on this clone: The junction departs from the called germline gene at one end, perhaps through a read error. The V and J genes are TRBV29-1 and TRBJ1-1, with D perhaps TRBD1 (6 bases). The CDR3 sequence is 17 residues long. Germline V gene sequence: CDR1 SQVTM, CDR2 ANQGSEA. CDR3 sequence reads: CSVQEGQGWTMNTEAFF. The CDR3 DNA reads as TGCAGCGTTCAAGAAGGGCAGGGGTGGACCATGAACACTGAAGCTTTCTTT.

The chain couples TRBV15 to TRBJ1-5; TRBD1 is a possible D gene (6 bases). Looked up from germline, CDR1 is LNHNV and CDR2 is YYDKDF (reference sequence). The CDR3 length is 16 residues. Trimming took off 9 bases at V and 0 bases at J, with 18 bases between the two ends. For the CDR3, the DNA is TGTGCCACGGCGCGGGGGCGACACGATAGCAATCAGCCCCAGCATTTT. Translation: CATARGRHDSNQPQHF. Looking up the rest from reference TRBV15 and TRBJ1-5 gives the full variable domain: DAMVIQNPRYQVTQFGKPVTLSCSQTLNHNVMYWYQQKSSQAPKLLFHYYDKDFNNEADTPDNFQSRRPNTSFCFLDIRSPGLGDTAMYLCATARGRHDSNQPQHFGDGTRLSIL.

The rearrangement uses TRBV30 and TRBJ2-5; D call uncertain. The CDR3 runs to 12 residues. CDR1 and CDR2 (germline): GTSNPN, SVGIG (reference sequence). Trimming pared 5 bases from V and 7 bases from J, leaving 14 bases between. The CDR3 DNA is TGTGCCTGGTCCCGACCCCCCCGGACCCAGTACTTC. Its protein is CAWSRPPRTQYF.

About this clone: Germline and junction disagree at one end, which may indicate a read error. The V gene is TRBV2, the J gene TRBJ2-4, with TRBD1 as a possible D gene (6 bases). The CDR3 runs to 13 residues. Germline V gene lookup returns CDR1 SNHLY and CDR2 FYNNEI. CDR3 sequence: CASTGQSNNLKVF. The CDR3 DNA follows: TGTGCCAGCACAGGACAGTCAAATAACCTAAAGGTTTTC.

V and J are TRBV11-2 and TRBJ2-1, with a possible D match to TRBD2 (5 bases). The CDR3 has 12 amino acids. Germline V gene data show CDR1 as SGHAT and CDR2 as FQNNGV. Trimming removed 6 bases at V and 9 bases at J, with 12 bases between. The CDR3 sequence is CASRASSTEQFF. The CDR3 nucleotides are TGTGCCAGCAGAGCTAGCTCCACTGAGCAGTTCTTC.

Turning to this clone: A junction end diverges from the germline sequence, so it may reflect a read error. V gene TRBV19 combines with J gene TRBJ1-1, with D maybe TRBD1 (6 bases). Germline-derived CDR1 and CDR2 are LNHDA and SQIVND (reference sequence). The CDR3 is 13 residues long. The CDR3 DNA reads as TGTGCCAGTAGTATAAACAGGGACACGGAAGCTTTCTTT. Its translation: CASSINRDTEAFF.

V and J are TRBV7-8 and TRBJ2-2; weak D call: TRBD1 (9 bases). Germline loops: CDR1 SGHVS, CDR2 FQNEAQ. Deletions cut 5 bases from V and 5 bases from J, with 21 bases between. This CDR3 contains 17 residues. CDR3 sequence (DNA): TGTGCCAGCAGCCCCGGGGGGGGGACAGGGTTGACCGGGGAGCTGTTTTTT. This translates into CASSPGGGTGLTGELFF.

The chain links TRBV30 to TRBJ2-2, with D possibly matching TRBD2 (8 bases). Germline loops: CDR1 GTSNPN, CDR2 SVGIG (reference sequence). The CDR3 sequence is 17 residues long. V was shortened by 8 bases and J by 1 base, with 23 bases between the two germline ends. CDR3 sequence reads: CAAQGVAGPLNTGELFF. CDR3 DNA sequence: TGTGCCGCTCAGGGGGTAGCGGGACCCTTGAACACCGGGGAGCTGTTTTTT.